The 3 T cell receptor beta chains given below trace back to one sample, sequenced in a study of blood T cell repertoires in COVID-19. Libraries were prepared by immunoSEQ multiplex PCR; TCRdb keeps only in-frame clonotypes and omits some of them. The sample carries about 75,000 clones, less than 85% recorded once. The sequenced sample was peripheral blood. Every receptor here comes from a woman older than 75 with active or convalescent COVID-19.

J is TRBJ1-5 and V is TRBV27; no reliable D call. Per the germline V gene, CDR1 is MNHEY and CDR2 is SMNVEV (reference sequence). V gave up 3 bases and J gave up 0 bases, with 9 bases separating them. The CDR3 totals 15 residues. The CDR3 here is CASSFGTNSNQPQHF. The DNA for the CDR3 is TGTGCCAGCAGTTTTGGCACCAATAGCAATCAGCCCCAGCATTTT.

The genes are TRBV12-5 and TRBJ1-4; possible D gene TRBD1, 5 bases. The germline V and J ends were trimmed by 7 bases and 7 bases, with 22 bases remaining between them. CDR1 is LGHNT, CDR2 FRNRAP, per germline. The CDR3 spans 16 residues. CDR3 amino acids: CASASAGFTGTEKLFF. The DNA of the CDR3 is TGTGCTAGTGCCTCCGCGGGATTCACAGGCACTGAAAAACTGTTTTTT.

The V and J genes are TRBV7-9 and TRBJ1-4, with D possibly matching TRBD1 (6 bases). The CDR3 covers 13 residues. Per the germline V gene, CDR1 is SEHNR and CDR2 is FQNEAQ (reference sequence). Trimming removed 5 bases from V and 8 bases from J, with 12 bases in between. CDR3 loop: CASSRGAWEKLFF. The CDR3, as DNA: TGTGCCAGCAGCCGGGGGGCATGGGAAAAACTGTTTTTT.